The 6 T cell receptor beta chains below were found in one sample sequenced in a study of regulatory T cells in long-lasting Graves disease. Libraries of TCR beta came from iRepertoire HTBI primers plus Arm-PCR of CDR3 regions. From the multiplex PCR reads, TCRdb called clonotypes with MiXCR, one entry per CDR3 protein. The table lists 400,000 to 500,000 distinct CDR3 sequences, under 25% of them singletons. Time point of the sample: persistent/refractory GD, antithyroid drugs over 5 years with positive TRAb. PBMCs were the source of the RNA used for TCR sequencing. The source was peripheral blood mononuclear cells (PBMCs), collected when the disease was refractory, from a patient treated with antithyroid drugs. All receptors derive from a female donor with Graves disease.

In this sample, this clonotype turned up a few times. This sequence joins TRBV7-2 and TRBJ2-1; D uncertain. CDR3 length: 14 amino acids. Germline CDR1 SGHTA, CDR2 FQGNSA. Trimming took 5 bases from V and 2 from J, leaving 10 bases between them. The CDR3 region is CASSPDGTYNEQFF. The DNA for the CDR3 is TGTGCCAGCAGCCCCGACGGAACCTACAATGAGCAGTTCTTC. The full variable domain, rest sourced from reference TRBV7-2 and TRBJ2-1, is GAGVSQSPSNKVTEKGKDVELRCDPISGHTALYWYRQSLGQGLEFLIYFQGNSAPDKSGLPSDRFSAERTGGSVSTLTIQRTQQEDSAVYLCASSPDGTYNEQFFGPGTRLTVL.

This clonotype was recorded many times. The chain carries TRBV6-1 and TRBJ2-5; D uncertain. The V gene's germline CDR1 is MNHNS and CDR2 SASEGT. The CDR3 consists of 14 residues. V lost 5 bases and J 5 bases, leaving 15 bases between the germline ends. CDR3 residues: CASSPRVFSETQYF. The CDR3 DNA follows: TGTGCCAGCAGTCCCCGGGTCTTTAGCGAGACCCAGTACTTC.

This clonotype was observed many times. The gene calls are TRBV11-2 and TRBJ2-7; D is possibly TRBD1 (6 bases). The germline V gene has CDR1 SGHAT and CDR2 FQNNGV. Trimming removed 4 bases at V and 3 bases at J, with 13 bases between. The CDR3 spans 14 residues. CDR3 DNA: TGTGCCAGCAGCTCGGGACACACCTTCTACGAGCAGTACTTC. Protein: CASSSGHTFYEQYF.

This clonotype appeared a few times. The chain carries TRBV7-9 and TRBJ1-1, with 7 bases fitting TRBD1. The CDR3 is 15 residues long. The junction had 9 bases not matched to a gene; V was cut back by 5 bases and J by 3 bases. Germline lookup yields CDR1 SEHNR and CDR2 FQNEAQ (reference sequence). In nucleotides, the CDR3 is TGTGCCAGCAGCCCCGGGCAGGGGGTTTACACTGAAGCTTTCTTT. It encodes CASSPGQGVYTEAFF.

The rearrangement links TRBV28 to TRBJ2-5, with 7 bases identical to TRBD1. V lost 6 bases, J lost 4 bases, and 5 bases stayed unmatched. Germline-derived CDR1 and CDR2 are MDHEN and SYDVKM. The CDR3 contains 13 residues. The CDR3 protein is CASRKDRRETQYF. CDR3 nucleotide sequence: TGTGCCAGCAGAAAGGACAGGCGAGAGACCCAGTACTTC.

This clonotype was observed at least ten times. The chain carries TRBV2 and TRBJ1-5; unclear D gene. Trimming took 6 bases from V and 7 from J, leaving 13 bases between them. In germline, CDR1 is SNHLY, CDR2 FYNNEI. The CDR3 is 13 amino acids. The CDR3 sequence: CASRKGPGQPQHF. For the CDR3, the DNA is TGTGCCAGCAGGAAAGGGCCTGGGCAGCCCCAGCATTTT.